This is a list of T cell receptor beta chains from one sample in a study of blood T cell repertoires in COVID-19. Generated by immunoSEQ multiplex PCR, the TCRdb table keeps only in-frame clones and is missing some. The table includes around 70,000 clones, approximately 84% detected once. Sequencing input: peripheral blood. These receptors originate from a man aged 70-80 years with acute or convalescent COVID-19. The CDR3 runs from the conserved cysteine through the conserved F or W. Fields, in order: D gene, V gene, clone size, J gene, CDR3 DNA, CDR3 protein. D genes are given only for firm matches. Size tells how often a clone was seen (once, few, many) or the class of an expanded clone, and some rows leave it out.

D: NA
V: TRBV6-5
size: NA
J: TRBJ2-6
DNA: TGTGCCAGCAGTTACTCCGAGTTCCCCGGGGCCAACGTCCTGACTTTC
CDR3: CASSYSEFPGANVLTF

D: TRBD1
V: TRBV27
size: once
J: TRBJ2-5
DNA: TGTGCCAGCAGCCCGGACAGGAGTAGGGAGACCCAGTACTTC
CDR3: CASSPDRSRETQYF

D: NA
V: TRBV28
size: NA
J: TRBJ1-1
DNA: TGTGCCAGCAGTAGCCCTCGGGGAGCCGGGAACACTGAAGCTTTCTTT
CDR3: CASSSPRGAGNTEAFF

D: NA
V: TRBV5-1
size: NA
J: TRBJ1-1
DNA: TGCGCCAGCAGCCACTCGCCGGGGGGACCGAACACTGAAGCTTTCTTT
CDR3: CASSHSPGGPNTEAFF

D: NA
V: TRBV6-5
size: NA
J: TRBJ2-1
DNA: TGTGCCAGCAGTCCCTGGCCGGGAACGGGTGAGCAGTTCTTC
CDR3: CASSPWPGTGEQFF

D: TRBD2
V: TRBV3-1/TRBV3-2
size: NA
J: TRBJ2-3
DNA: TGTGCCAGCAGCCCCTGGACTAGCGGGGGGGTCAGCACAGATACGCAGTATTTT
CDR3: CASSPWTSGGVSTDTQYF

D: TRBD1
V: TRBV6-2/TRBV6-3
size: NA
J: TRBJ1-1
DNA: TGTGCCAGCAGTCCAGGGGGCGCGAGCACTGAAGCTTTCTTT
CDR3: CASSPGGASTEAFF

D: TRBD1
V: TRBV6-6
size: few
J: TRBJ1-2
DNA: TGTGCCAGCAGAGCCGACAGGGGATCTGGCTACACCTTC
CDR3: CASRADRGSGYTF

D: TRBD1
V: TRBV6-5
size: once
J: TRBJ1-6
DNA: TGTGCCAGCAGGCGGACAGGGAATAATTCACCCCTCCACTTT
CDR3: CASRRTGNNSPLHF

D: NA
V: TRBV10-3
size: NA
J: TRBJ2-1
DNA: TGTGCCATCAGTGAGGCGGGATCGACCTACAATGAGCAGTTCTTC
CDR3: CAISEAGSTYNEQFF

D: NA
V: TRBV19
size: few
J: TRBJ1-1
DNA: TGTGCCAGTAGTTTGGGCAGGGCCAACACTGAAGCTTTCTTT
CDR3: CASSLGRANTEAFF

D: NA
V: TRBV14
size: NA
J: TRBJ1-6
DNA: TGTGCCAGCAGCCAAGCCCGGGTTCCCCTCCACTTT
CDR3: CASSQARVPLHF

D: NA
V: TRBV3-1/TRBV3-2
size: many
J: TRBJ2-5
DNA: TGTGCCAGCAGCCCTGGGGAGGAGACCCAGTACTTC
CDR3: CASSPGEETQYF

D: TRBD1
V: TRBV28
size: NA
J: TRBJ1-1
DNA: TGTGCCAGCGACGGACAGGGGGTTACTGAAGCTTTCTTT
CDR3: CASDGQGVTEAFF

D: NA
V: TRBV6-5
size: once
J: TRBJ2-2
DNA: TGTGCCAGCAGTTACTCGAGAGGGAGCGCCACCGGGGAGCTGTTTTTT
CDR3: CASSYSRGSATGELFF

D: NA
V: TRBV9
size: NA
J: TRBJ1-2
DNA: TGTGCCAGCAGCGTAGCTGCCGGAACGGGTGGCTACACCTTC
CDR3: CASSVAAGTGGYTF